The 30 T cell receptor beta chains reported below all come from one sample, sequenced in a study of T cells in Graves' hyperthyroidism and ophthalmopathy. RNA transcripts served as the template for amplifying TCR beta CDR3 regions. When the TCR CDR3 underwent first-round RT-PCR, the HTBI primer set was used. TCRdb analysed the multiplex PCR reads with MiXCR anew, one entry per CDR3 protein. The table includes hundreds of thousands of distinct CDR3 sequences, more than 15% detected once. Sequencing used blood. These receptors came from a woman between 40 and 55 years old with Graves' ophthalmopathy.

The J gene is TRBJ2-5, the V gene TRBV20-1; 7 bases align to TRBD2. The CDR3 consists of 13 residues. Germline CDR1 and CDR2: DFQATT and SNEGSKA (reference sequence). V was clipped by 5 bases and J by 1 base; unmatched bases: 4. CDR3: CSAGGGAQETQYF. CDR3 DNA sequence: TGCAGTGCTGGGGGGGGTGCCCAAGAGACCCAGTACTTC.

The V call is TRBV20-1, the J call TRBJ2-1, with 8 bases lining up with TRBD1. With 4 bases clipped from V and 3 bases from J, the junction kept 5 bases outside the gene matches. There are 14 residues in the CDR3. From germline, CDR1 is DFQATT and CDR2 SNEGSKA (reference sequence). In DNA form, the CDR3 reads TGCAGTGCTAAACCCGGACAGGGCTACAATGAGCAGTTCTTC. This sequence encodes CSAKPGQGYNEQFF.

This clonotype was seen at least ten times. The chain employs TRBV28 and TRBJ2-7; 7 bases match TRBD1. Losses at the gene ends were 3 bases for V and 0 bases for J; bases not matched to a gene: 5. The CDR3 is made up of 15 amino acids. CDR1 is MDHEN and CDR2 is SYDVKM in the germline V gene. The CDR3 region has the DNA TGTGCCAGCAGTTTTCCAGGGGGAAACTCCTACGAGCAGTACTTC. Protein product: CASSFPGGNSYEQYF.

The chain is built from TRBV20-1 and TRBJ1-6, with 7 bases lining up with TRBD1. CDR3 length equals 16 residues. Losses at the gene ends were 2 bases for V and 4 bases for J; bases not matched to a gene: 8. The germline gives CDR1 DFQATT, CDR2 SNEGSKA (reference sequence). In nucleotides, the CDR3 is TGCAGTGCTAGATCCAGGGGGAGAGTTTATAATTCACCCCTCCACTTT. Residues: CSARSRGRVYNSPLHF.

This clonotype was observed a handful of times. The CDR3 coding sequence is TGTGCCAGCAGTTTTGATGACCAAGAGACCCAGTACTTC. Amino acids: CASSFDDQETQYF. This rearrangement joins TRBV12-3 or TRBV12-4 to TRBJ2-5; D not certain. V lost 3 bases and J lost 0, with 5 bases in between. CDR3 length: 13 residues.

In this sample, this clonotype turned up a few times. The chain combines TRBV7-8 with TRBJ2-7; D is perhaps TRBD1 (5 bases). CDR3 length: 15 amino acids. The germline V gene has CDR1 SGHVS and CDR2 FQNEAQ. V was pared by 6 bases and J by 7 bases, with 22 bases between. CDR3: CASSRPRTDPGEQYF. The CDR3 nucleotides read TGTGCCAGCAGTCGACCGCGGACGGACCCAGGGGAGCAGTACTTC.

Of note for this clonotype: The germline gene is not matched at one end of the junction; a read error may be the cause. The CDR3 loop is CASSLDPGRNQPQHF. In DNA, the CDR3 is TGCGCCAGCAGCTTAGACCCAGGCCGCAATCAGCCCCAGCATTTT. V usage is TRBV5-6 and J usage is TRBJ1-5; D uncertain. Per the germline V gene, CDR1 is SGHDT and CDR2 is YYEEEE. This CDR3 has 15 amino acids.

In its sample, this clonotype was seen many times. This chain uses TRBV5-1 with TRBJ2-7; possible D gene TRBD1, 5 bases. The CDR3 has 15 amino acids. Trimming shortened V by 1 base and J by 6 bases, and 17 bases separated the two germline ends. Germline-derived CDR1 and CDR2 are SGHRS and YFSETQ. The CDR3 nucleotides read TGCGCCAGCAGCTTGTCCGGATCAGGGAAATCCGAGCAGTACTTC. As protein: CASSLSGSGKSEQYF.

This clonotype was seen many times. V gene TRBV28 combines with J gene TRBJ2-1; either TRBD1 or TRBD2 may supply D (5 bases each). The CDR3 is 17 residues long. Germline loops: CDR1 MDHEN, CDR2 SYDVKM. Trimming shortened V by 7 bases and J by 0 bases, and 19 bases separated the two germline ends. CDR3 bases: TGTGCCAGCACCCCGTCTTGGGGACCAAGCTCCTACAATGAGCAGTTCTTC. Translated, it gives CASTPSWGPSSYNEQFF. Full variable domain (rest looked up from reference TRBV28 and TRBJ2-1): DVKVTQSSRYLVKRTGEKVFLECVQDMDHENMFWYRQDPGLGLRLIYFSYDVKMKEKGDIPEGYSVSREKKERFSLILESASTNQTSMYLCASTPSWGPSSYNEQFFGPGTRLTVL.

This clonotype was counted only a few times. The V gene is TRBV28, the J gene TRBJ1-2, with D maybe TRBD1 (5 bases). The ends were cut back, 6 bases at V and 3 bases at J, with 14 bases in the middle. The length of the CDR3 is 14 residues. Germline V gene data show CDR1 as MDHEN and CDR2 as SYDVKM. The DNA for the CDR3 is TGTGCCAGCAGCACCGCGGACACAGACTATGGCTACACCTTC. It translates to CASSTADTDYGYTF.

This clonotype was counted once. CDR3 coding DNA: TGTGCCAGCGGGACGGGGGGTGGGGAGACCCAGTACTTC. Its protein product is CASGTGGGETQYF. V gene TRBV7-2 combines with J gene TRBJ2-5, with 7 bases fitting TRBD2. With 8 bases clipped from V and 5 bases from J, the junction kept 8 bases outside the gene matches. CDR3 length: 13 amino acids. Germline CDR1 SGHTA, CDR2 FQGNSA.

This clonotype showed up just a few times. The chain couples TRBV2 to TRBJ1-3, with D uncertain. V was cut by 7 bases and J by 0 bases, with 13 bases left in between. The CDR3 totals 15 residues. Germline CDR1 reads SNHLY; CDR2 reads FYNNEI. The CDR3 sequence is CASTWEWSSGNTIYF. In DNA form, the CDR3 reads TGTGCCAGCACTTGGGAATGGAGCTCTGGAAACACCATATATTTT.

Many counts were recorded for this clonotype. The chain recombines TRBV11-2 with TRBJ2-3; weak D call: TRBD1 (7 bases). The germline CDR1 and CDR2 sequences are SGHAT and FQNNGV. The CDR3 contains 19 residues. V was pared by 3 bases and J by 7 bases, with 29 bases between. The CDR3 loop is CASSFMTGVGGTVMNTQYF. CDR3 in DNA: TGTGCCAGCAGCTTTATGACTGGCGTTGGGGGGACAGTAATGAATACGCAGTATTTT.

The sample holds many counts of this clonotype. The V gene is TRBV6-1, the J gene TRBJ2-1; D gene uncertain. The germline V gene encodes CDR1 MNHNS and CDR2 SASEGT. This CDR3 region has 12 residues. Trimming left V 5 bases short and J 10 bases short, with 12 bases between. This CDR3 is CASSLTIREQFF. DNA of the CDR3: TGTGCCAGCAGTCTAACGATTCGCGAGCAGTTCTTC.

There are many counts of this clonotype. The chain recombines TRBV15 with TRBJ1-1, with 7 bases lining up with TRBD1. The CDR3 covers 15 residues. Trimming cost V 0 bases and J 2 bases; bases outside gene matches: 3. Looked up from germline, CDR1 is LNHNV and CDR2 is YYDKDF (reference sequence). The DNA of the CDR3 is TGTGCCACCAGCAGAGAACAGGGGAGTAACACTGAAGCTTTCTTT. Amino acids: CATSREQGSNTEAFF.

This clonotype was detected only a few times. V usage is TRBV18 and J usage is TRBJ2-7; TRBD2 matches 8 bases. The V and J ends lost 2 bases and 4 bases, in that order; junction bases with no gene match: 4. The CDR3 is made up of 14 amino acids. Germline loops: CDR1 KGHSH, CDR2 LQKENI. CDR3 bases: TGTGCCAGCTCACCAATTCAGCGGGAGTACGAGCAGTACTTC. This encodes CASSPIQREYEQYF.

This clonotype turned up a few times. The chain joins TRBV19 to TRBJ1-6, with TRBD1 identical over 7 bases. With V trimmed by 6 bases and J by 5 bases, 7 bases remained unmatched. Germline V gives CDR1 LNHDA, CDR2 SQIVND (reference sequence). The CDR3 extends over 15 amino acids. CDR3 in DNA: TGTGCCAGTAGGGGCTTGGACAGGAATAATTCACCCCTCCACTTT. Protein: CASRGLDRNNSPLHF.

Ten or more counts support this clonotype. V and J are TRBV5-1 and TRBJ2-5, with a tentative D call TRBD2 (5 bases). The V gene's germline CDR1 is SGHRS and CDR2 YFSETQ. V gave up 0 bases and J gave up 6 bases, with 18 bases separating them. This CDR3 contains 16 residues. The CDR3 spells CASSLDLGLARKTQYF. The CDR3 DNA is TGCGCCAGCAGCTTGGATCTAGGGCTAGCAAGGAAGACCCAGTACTTC.

V usage is TRBV20-1 and J usage is TRBJ2-3, with 10 bases matching TRBD2. The germline CDR1 and CDR2 sequences are DFQATT and SNEGSKA (reference sequence). The V and J ends lost 4 bases and 0 bases, in that order; junction bases with no gene match: 7. CDR3 length equals 16 residues. CDR3 protein: CSANFWTSGSTDTQYF. CDR3 sequence (DNA): TGCAGTGCTAATTTCTGGACTAGCGGTAGCACAGATACGCAGTATTTT.

In its sample, this clonotype was seen many times. The genes are TRBV6-1 and TRBJ1-2, with a weak D call TRBD1 (5 bases). Germline CDR1 and CDR2: MNHNS and SASEGT. Trimming cost V 7 bases and J 11 bases, with 17 bases left between them. The CDR3 is 12 amino acids. CDR3 in amino acids: CASMVQPGGYTF. The CDR3 region has the DNA TGTGCCAGCATGGTACAACCCGGGGGATACACCTTC.

This clonotype has a handful of counts. The J gene is TRBJ2-5, the V gene TRBV27; D possibly corresponds to TRBD1 (6 bases). The CDR3 is 15 residues long. Germline-derived CDR1 and CDR2 are MNHEY and SMNVEV (reference sequence). With 0 bases removed from V and 0 bases from J, the gap between germline ends came to 8 bases. CDR3 protein: CASSLSGADQETQYF. CDR3 sequence (DNA): TGTGCCAGCAGTTTATCGGGGGCAGACCAAGAGACCCAGTACTTC.

About this clonotype itself: A read error is possible here, since a much larger clone lies one base away. The chain carries TRBV9 and TRBJ2-3; 10 bases align to TRBD1. V trimming: 6 bases; J trimming: 7 bases; junction bases outside the gene matches: 5. The CDR3 consists of 13 residues. Germline lookup yields CDR1 SGDLS and CDR2 YYNGEE. In nucleotides, the CDR3 is TGTGCCAGCACTAGACAGGGGGCACATACGCAGTATTTT. Protein sequence: CASTRQGAHTQYF. Full variable domain (missing parts from reference TRBV9 and TRBJ2-3): DSGVTQTPKHLITATGQRVTLRCSPRSGDLSVYWYQQSLDQGLQFLIQYYNGEERAKGNILERFSAQQFPDLHSELNLSSLELGDSALYFCASTRQGAHTQYFGPGTRLTVL.

This chain uses TRBV10-3 with TRBJ1-1, with 8 bases that match TRBD1. Losses at the gene ends were 4 bases for V and 10 bases for J; bases not matched to a gene: 14. The germline gives CDR1 ENHRY, CDR2 SYGVKD. This CDR3 is built from 15 residues. CDR3 in DNA: TGTGCCATCAGTGTAACCCAGGGGGCGGAATATCCAGCTTTCTTT. Translating it yields CAISVTQGAEYPAFF.

This clonotype was found many times. J is TRBJ2-1 and V is TRBV7-9, with D unclear. From germline, CDR1 is SEHNR and CDR2 FQNEAQ (reference sequence). The CDR3 consists of 13 residues. Trimming shortened V by 6 bases and J by 2 bases, and 8 bases separated the two germline ends. The CDR3 DNA reads TGTGCCAGCAGGTCCCTAGCCTACAATGAGCAGTTCTTC. This codes for CASRSLAYNEQFF. Drawing the rest from reference TRBV7-9 and TRBJ2-1, the complete variable domain is DTGVSQNPRHKITKRGQNVTFRCDPISEHNRLYWYRQTLGQGPEFLTYFQNEAQLEKSRLLSDRFSAERPKGSFSTLEIQRTEQGDSAMYLCASRSLAYNEQFFGPGTRLTVL.

This clonotype has ten or more counts. This rearrangement joins TRBV18 to TRBJ2-5; D is possibly TRBD1 (5 bases). There are 12 residues in the CDR3. Per the germline V gene, CDR1 is KGHSH and CDR2 is LQKENI. Between the trimmed V and J ends, which lost 3 bases and 7 bases, there was a span of 9 bases. CDR3 amino acids: CASSPRTGTQYF. CDR3 bases: TGTGCCAGCTCACCCCGAACAGGGACCCAGTACTTC.

About this clonotype: Its ends do not fully match the called genes, so a read error is possible. The rearrangement links TRBV28 to TRBJ2-3, with a weak D call TRBD2 (6 bases). The germline gives CDR1 MDHEN, CDR2 SYDVKM. This CDR3 region has 15 residues. The CDR3 coding sequence is TGTGCCTGCAGCCCCTGGGGCGGGATTGAAGACACGCAGTATTTT. Translated, it gives CACSPWGGIEDTQYF.

This clonotype showed up many times. The chain has TRBV27 and TRBJ2-7; maybe TRBD1 (5 bases). Trimming left V 1 base short and J 0 bases short, with 19 bases between. In germline, CDR1 is MNHEY, CDR2 SMNVEV (reference sequence). The CDR3 spans 18 residues. The CDR3 is CASSLLTPRQTDSYEQYF. The CDR3 DNA follows: TGTGCCAGCAGTTTATTAACCCCTCGACAGACGGACTCCTACGAGCAGTACTTC.

This clonotype was detected only a few times. V gene TRBV12-3 or TRBV12-4 combines with J gene TRBJ1-3; D ambiguous. The CDR3 runs to 16 residues. V lost 1 base and J 4 bases, leaving 14 bases between the germline ends. CDR3 residues: CASSLVGSRVGNTIYF. Here the CDR3 DNA reads TGTGCCAGCAGTTTAGTCGGATCTAGGGTCGGAAACACCATATATTTT.

This clonotype was observed many times. This sequence may be a read error, since a much larger clone differs from it by one base. The chain employs TRBV30 and TRBJ1-1, with 7 bases lining up with TRBD1. V lost 4 bases and J lost 3; bases outside the gene matches: 11. The CDR3 has 15 residues. The germline V gene has CDR1 GTSNPN and CDR2 SVGIG (reference sequence). DNA for the CDR3: TGTGCCTGGACCCCATTGACAGGGCCGGACACTGAAGCTTTCTTT. Protein: CAWTPLTGPDTEAFF.

This clonotype has ten or more counts. The chain links TRBV2 to TRBJ2-7, with 10 bases aligning to TRBD1. From germline, CDR1 is SNHLY and CDR2 FYNNEI. There are 12 residues in the CDR3. J was trimmed by 5 bases and V by 8 bases; bases with no gene match: 3. In DNA, the CDR3 is TGTGCCAGCCGGGACAGGGGAAACGAGCAGTACTTC. Its protein product is CASRDRGNEQYF.